This T cell receptor (beta chain) came from a study of OX40 agonist ivuxolimab in advanced cancers. Study summary: Ivuxolimab, an antibody acting as an agonist of OX40 (CD134), was used to treat patients. Study-wide findings and caveats: At 0.1 to 3.0 mg/kg, clonal expansion of CD4+ and CD8+ blood T cells had occurred by week 6.

The CDR3 extends over 14 amino acids. Deletions cut 8 bases from V and 2 bases from J, with 15 bases between. The germline CDR1 and CDR2 sequences are SGHVS and FQNEAQ. Concerning this clone itself: The antigen remains undetermined.

Blood specimens came from baseline, cycle 4 day 1, and cycle 7 day 1. Here immunoSEQ multiplex PCR was the method, and the copy in TCRdb shows in-frame clones only, minus some. The repertoire consists of roughly 71,000 clones, with around 89% occurring once and the leading ten covering about 0.6%. The V and J genes are TRBV7-8 and TRBJ1-1; D gene unclear. This receptor was taken from an adult with an advanced solid tumor such as melanoma, head and neck, liver or kidney cancer. The material was CD4+ or CD8+ T cells sorted from blood, obtained in a trial of the OX40 agonist ivuxolimab. The CDR3 spells CASVHREVNTEAFF. The CDR3 coding sequence is TGTGCCAGCGTCCATAGAGAGGTCAACACTGAAGCTTTCTTT.